These T cell receptor beta chains were read from a single sample in a study of control samples from healthy donors and cancer patients. Some clones are missing from TCRdb's copy, which holds only in-frame ones; the method was immunoSEQ multiplex PCR. The sample consists of roughly 150,000 clones, roughly nine tenths of them appearing once. The specimen was blood. The receptors here all came from a woman younger than 45 in good health. CDR3s include the opening cysteine and the closing phenylalanine or tryptophan. D genes are given only for firm matches. Not all rows give a size; the values are once, few, many and, for expanded clones, a class.

V: TRBV6-6
J: TRBJ1-4
size: once
D: -
DNA: TGTGCCAGCAGTTACGACAGCCGTAATGAAAAACTGTTTTTT
CDR3: CASSYDSRNEKLFF

V: TRBV20-1
J: TRBJ1-5
size: -
D: TRBD1
DNA: TGCAGTGCTAGTCCCCTGACAGGGGCCCAGCATTTT
CDR3: CSASPLTGAQHF

V: TRBV10-3
J: TRBJ1-3
size: -
D: -
DNA: TGTGCCATCAGTGCGTATGGAAACACCATATATTTT
CDR3: CAISAYGNTIYF

V: TRBV28
J: TRBJ2-2
size: -
D: -
DNA: TGTGCCAGCAGTTTAACAGTCTACACCGGGGAGCTGTTTTTT
CDR3: CASSLTVYTGELFF

V: TRBV12-5
J: TRBJ1-4
size: -
D: TRBD1
DNA: TGTGCTAGTGGTCCCCTGACAGGGGGTAATGAAAAACTGTTTTTT
CDR3: CASGPLTGGNEKLFF

V: TRBV5-1
J: TRBJ2-5
size: -
D: -
DNA: TGCGCCAGCAGCCACTCGGACAGAGGGGGTCCAGAGACCCAGTACTTC
CDR3: CASSHSDRGGPETQYF

V: TRBV5-8
J: TRBJ1-5
size: few
D: -
DNA: TGTGCCAGCAGCGTCGACTTCAATCAGCCCCAGCATTTT
CDR3: CASSVDFNQPQHF

V: TRBV6-2/TRBV6-3
J: TRBJ1-1
size: -
D: TRBD1
DNA: TGTGCCAGCAGTTCAACGGGACAGGGATCCAAGGCTTTCTTT
CDR3: CASSSTGQGSKAFF

V: TRBV7-9
J: TRBJ2-1
size: -
D: TRBD2
DNA: TGTGCCAGCAGGTGGGCTAGCGGGATCTCCTACAATGAGCAGTTCTTC
CDR3: CASRWASGISYNEQFF

V: TRBV3-1/TRBV3-2
J: TRBJ1-1
size: -
D: TRBD1
DNA: TGTGCCAGCAGCCCCTACAGGGGGCGCGGCACTGAAGCTTTCTTT
CDR3: CASSPYRGRGTEAFF

V: TRBV3-1/TRBV3-2
J: TRBJ2-2
size: once
D: TRBD2
DNA: TGTGCCAGCAGCCAAGGGGGAGGGCCTGGCGGGGAGCTGTTTTTT
CDR3: CASSQGGGPGGELFF

V: TRBV10-3
J: TRBJ1-1
size: -
D: -
DNA: TGTGCCATCAGTGAGTCGGTGGGGCTGACTGAAGCTTTCTTT
CDR3: CAISESVGLTEAFF

V: TRBV7-6
J: TRBJ2-1
size: once
D: -
DNA: TGTGCCAGCAGTCACCGGGACTCCATTTACAATGAGCAGTTCTTC
CDR3: CASSHRDSIYNEQFF

V: TRBV7-9
J: TRBJ2-1
size: -
D: -
DNA: TGTGCCAGCAGCCTCAGTTATAATGAGCAGTTCTTC
CDR3: CASSLSYNEQFF

V: TRBV10-3
J: TRBJ2-1
size: -
D: -
DNA: TGTGCCATCAGGGGGACTGCGGCCAATGAGCAGTTCTTC
CDR3: CAIRGTAANEQFF

V: TRBV6-5
J: TRBJ1-2
size: once
D: -
DNA: TGTGCCAGCACCGAAGGAGGGGGGGATGGCTACACCTTC
CDR3: CASTEGGGDGYTF

V: TRBV7-9
J: TRBJ2-7
size: -
D: -
DNA: TGTGCCAGCAGCTCACCCGGGAGTGGGGGCTACGAGCAGTACTTC
CDR3: CASSSPGSGGYEQYF

V: TRBV15
J: TRBJ1-5
size: -
D: -
DNA: TGTGCCACCAGCAGAGATCCTGTGGAGCCCCAGCATTTT
CDR3: CATSRDPVEPQHF

V: TRBV12-5
J: TRBJ1-2
size: -
D: TRBD1
DNA: TGTGCTAGTGGTTTTGCGAGGGTGGACCCGACAGGGTATGGCTACACCTTC
CDR3: CASGFARVDPTGYGYTF

V: TRBV20-1
J: TRBJ1-2
size: -
D: -
DNA: TGCAGTGCTAGAGAAGGGAAAGGCTACACCTTC
CDR3: CSAREGKGYTF

V: TRBV3-1/TRBV3-2
J: TRBJ2-7
size: -
D: -
DNA: TGTGCCAGCAGCCAAGTTTTCCCTAGCGAGCGGAAAGCCTACGAGCAGTACTTC
CDR3: CASSQVFPSERKAYEQYF

V: TRBV6-4
J: TRBJ2-3
size: -
D: TRBD2
DNA: TGTGCCAGCAGTCCCGGGACTAGCGACACAGATACGCAGTATTTT
CDR3: CASSPGTSDTDTQYF

V: TRBV30
J: TRBJ2-3
size: -
D: -
DNA: TGTGCCTGGAGTTCTGGGGGCGGAGGAAGGACAGATACGCAGTATTTT
CDR3: CAWSSGGGGRTDTQYF

V: TRBV7-8
J: TRBJ1-4
size: -
D: -
DNA: TGTGCCAGCAGCCCCGGGCGGGTTAATGAAAAACTGTTTTTT
CDR3: CASSPGRVNEKLFF

V: TRBV28
J: TRBJ2-7
size: once
D: TRBD1
DNA: TGTGCCAGCAGTTTTGGCGGGACAGGGTACTACGAGCAGTACTTC
CDR3: CASSFGGTGYYEQYF

V: TRBV9
J: TRBJ1-5
size: -
D: -
DNA: TGTGCCAGCAGCGTGGAAGGGGGTAACAATCAGCCCCAGCATTTT
CDR3: CASSVEGGNNQPQHF

V: TRBV11-2
J: TRBJ1-2
size: few
D: -
DNA: TGTGCCAGCAGCCCCCGGGCCACATCCAACTATGGCTACACCTTC
CDR3: CASSPRATSNYGYTF

V: TRBV28
J: TRBJ2-1
size: -
D: TRBD2
DNA: TGTGCCAGCGGGAGGGGGACTAGTAACAATGAGCAGTTCTTC
CDR3: CASGRGTSNNEQFF

V: TRBV7-6
J: TRBJ2-7
size: -
D: TRBD2
DNA: TGTGCCAGCAGCGCAGGGAGTGGGACTAGCGGGAGTTTCGAGCAGTACTTC
CDR3: CASSAGSGTSGSFEQYF

V: TRBV19
J: TRBJ1-5
size: -
D: -
DNA: TGTGCCAGTAGTCTCCCCCCGCGGCCCCAGCATTTT
CDR3: CASSLPPRPQHF